The clone carrying this TCR beta chain was seen a single time. The antigen remains unidentified. Mismatch with germline at one junction end may stem from a read error. Patients were aged 18 to 65, had disease duration under 2 months, and had newly diagnosed hyperthyroidism. Fresh peripheral blood, around 9.3 ml of it, supplied the PBMCs. What was amplified from RNA transcripts were TCR beta CDR3 regions. The TCR CDR3 first-round RT-PCR relied on the HTBI primer set. A single record per CDR3 protein comes from TCRdb applying MiXCR to the multiplex PCR reads. The sample lists around 700,000 distinct CDR3 sequences; under 20% were seen once. This entry is derived from a study of T cells in Graves' hyperthyroidism and ophthalmopathy. Study-level points and caveats: Clonotypes that were expanded in thyroid above 0.001 mostly appeared in blood too. A 13 V-J signature model discriminated ophthalmopathy versus stable hyperthyroidism.

CDR1 and CDR2 (germline): SGDLS, YYNGEE. CDR3 length: 14 residues. The clonotype originates from a woman aged 45-59 years with Graves' hyperthyroidism that later progressed to Graves' ophthalmopathy. The sequencing sample was made of blood. V gene TRBV9 combines with J gene TRBJ1-2; the D gene is possibly TRBD1 (6 bases). The CDR3, as DNA: TGTGCCAGCAGCGCCGCAGGGGCGAACTATGGCCACACCTTC. Translating it yields CASSAAGANYGHTF. The full variable domain, completed using reference TRBV9 and TRBJ1-2, is DSGVTQTPKHLITATGQRVTLRCSPRSGDLSVYWYQQSLDQGLQFLIQYYNGEERAKGNILERFSAQQFPDLHSELNLSSLELGDSALYFCASSAAGANYGHTFGSGTRLTVV.